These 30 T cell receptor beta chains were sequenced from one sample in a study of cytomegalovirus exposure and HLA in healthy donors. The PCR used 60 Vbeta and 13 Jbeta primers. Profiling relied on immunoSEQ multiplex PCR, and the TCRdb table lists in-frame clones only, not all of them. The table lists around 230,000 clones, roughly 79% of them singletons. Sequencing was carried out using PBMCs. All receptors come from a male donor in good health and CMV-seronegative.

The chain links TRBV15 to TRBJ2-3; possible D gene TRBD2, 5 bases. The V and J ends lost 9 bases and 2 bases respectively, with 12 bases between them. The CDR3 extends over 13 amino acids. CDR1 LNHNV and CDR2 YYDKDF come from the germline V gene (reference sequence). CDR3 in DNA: TGTGCCACGCGGGCGGAATACACAGATACGCAGTATTTT. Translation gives CATRAEYTDTQYF.

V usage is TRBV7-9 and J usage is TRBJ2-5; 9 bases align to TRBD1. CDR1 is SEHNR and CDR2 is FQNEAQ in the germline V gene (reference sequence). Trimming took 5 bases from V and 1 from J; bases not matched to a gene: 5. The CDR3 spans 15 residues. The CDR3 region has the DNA TGTGCCAGCAGCCCCGGGACAGGGATCCAAGAGACCCAGTACTTC. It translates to CASSPGTGIQETQYF.

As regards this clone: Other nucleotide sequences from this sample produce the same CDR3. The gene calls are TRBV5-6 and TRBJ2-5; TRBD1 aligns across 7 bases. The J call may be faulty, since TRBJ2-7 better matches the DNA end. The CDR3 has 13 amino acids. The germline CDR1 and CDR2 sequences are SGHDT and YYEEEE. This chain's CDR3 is CASSLDRGYEQYF. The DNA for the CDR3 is TGTGCCAGCAGCTTGGACAGGGGCTACGAGCAGTACTTC.

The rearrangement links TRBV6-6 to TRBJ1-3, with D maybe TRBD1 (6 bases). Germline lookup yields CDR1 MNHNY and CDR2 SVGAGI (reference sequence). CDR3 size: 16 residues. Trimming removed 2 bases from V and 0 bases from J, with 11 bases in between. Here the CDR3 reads CASSYTQGGSGNTIYF. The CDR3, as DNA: TGTGCCAGCAGTTACACGCAAGGGGGCTCTGGAAACACCATATATTTT.

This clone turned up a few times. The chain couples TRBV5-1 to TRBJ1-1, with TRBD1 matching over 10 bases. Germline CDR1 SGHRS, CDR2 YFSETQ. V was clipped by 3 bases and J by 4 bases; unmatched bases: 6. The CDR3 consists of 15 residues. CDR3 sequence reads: CASSYGDRGITEAFF. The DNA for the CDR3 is TGCGCCAGCAGCTACGGGGACAGGGGAATCACTGAAGCTTTCTTT.

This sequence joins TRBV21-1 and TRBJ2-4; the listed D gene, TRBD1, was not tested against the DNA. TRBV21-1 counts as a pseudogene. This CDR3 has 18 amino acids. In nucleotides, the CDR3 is TGTGCCAGCAGCAAAGAAAGGCAGGCCCACCTCGCCAAAAACATTCAGTACTTC. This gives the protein CASSKERQAHLAKNIQYF.

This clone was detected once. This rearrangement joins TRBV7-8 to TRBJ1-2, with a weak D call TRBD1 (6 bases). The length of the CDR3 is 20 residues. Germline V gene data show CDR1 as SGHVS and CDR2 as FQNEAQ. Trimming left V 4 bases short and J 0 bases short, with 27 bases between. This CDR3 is CASSSRIGGGRQTTNYGYTF. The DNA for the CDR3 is TGTGCCAGCAGCTCTAGAATCGGCGGGGGCCGCCAAACTACTAACTATGGCTACACCTTC.

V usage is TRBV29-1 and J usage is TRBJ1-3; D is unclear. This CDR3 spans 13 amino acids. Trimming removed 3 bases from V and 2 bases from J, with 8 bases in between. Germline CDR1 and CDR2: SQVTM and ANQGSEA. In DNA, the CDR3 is TGCAGCGTTGACGGCGGGGCTGGAAACACCATATATTTT. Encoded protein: CSVDGGAGNTIYF. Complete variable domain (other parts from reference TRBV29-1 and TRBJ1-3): SAVISQKPSRDICQRGTSLTIQCQVDSQVTMMFWYRQQPGQSLTLIATANQGSEATYESGFVIDKFPISRPNLTFSTLTVSNMSPEDSSIYLCSVDGGAGNTIYFGEGSWLTVV.

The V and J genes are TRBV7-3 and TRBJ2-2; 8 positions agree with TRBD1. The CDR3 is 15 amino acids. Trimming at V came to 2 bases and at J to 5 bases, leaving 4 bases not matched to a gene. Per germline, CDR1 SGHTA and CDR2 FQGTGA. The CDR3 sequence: CASSLQGAGTGELFF. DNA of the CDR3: TGTGCCAGCAGCTTACAGGGGGCAGGTACCGGGGAGCTGTTTTTT.

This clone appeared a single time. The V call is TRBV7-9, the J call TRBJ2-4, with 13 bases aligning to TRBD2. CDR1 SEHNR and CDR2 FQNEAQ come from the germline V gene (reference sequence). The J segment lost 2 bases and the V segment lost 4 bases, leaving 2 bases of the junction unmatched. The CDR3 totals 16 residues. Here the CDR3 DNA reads TGTGCCAGCAGCTCGGGACTAGCGGGAACCAAAAACATTCAGTACTTC. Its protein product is CASSSGLAGTKNIQYF. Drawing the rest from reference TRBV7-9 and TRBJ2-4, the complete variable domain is DTGVSQNPRHKITKRGQNVTFRCDPISEHNRLYWYRQTLGQGPEFLTYFQNEAQLEKSRLLSDRFSAERPKGSFSTLEIQRTEQGDSAMYLCASSSGLAGTKNIQYFGAGTRLSVL.

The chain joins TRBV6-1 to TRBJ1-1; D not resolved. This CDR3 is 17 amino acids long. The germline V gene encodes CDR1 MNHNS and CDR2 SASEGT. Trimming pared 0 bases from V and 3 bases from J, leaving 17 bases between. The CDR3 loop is CASSEARLFRIDTEAFF. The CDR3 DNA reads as TGTGCCAGCAGTGAAGCCCGGCTGTTCAGGATCGACACTGAAGCTTTCTTT.

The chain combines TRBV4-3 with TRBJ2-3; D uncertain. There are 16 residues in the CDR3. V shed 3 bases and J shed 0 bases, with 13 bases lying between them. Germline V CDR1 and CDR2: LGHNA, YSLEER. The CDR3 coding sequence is TGCGCCAGCAGCCAGAGAGGCCCAGATAGCACAGATACGCAGTATTTT. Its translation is CASSQRGPDSTDTQYF.

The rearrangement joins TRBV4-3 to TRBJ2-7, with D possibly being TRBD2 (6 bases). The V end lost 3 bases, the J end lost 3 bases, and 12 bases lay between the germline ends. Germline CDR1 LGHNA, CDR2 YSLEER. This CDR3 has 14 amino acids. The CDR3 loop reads CASSQAGTLYEQYF. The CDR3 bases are TGCGCCAGCAGCCAGGCCGGGACTCTCTACGAGCAGTACTTC.

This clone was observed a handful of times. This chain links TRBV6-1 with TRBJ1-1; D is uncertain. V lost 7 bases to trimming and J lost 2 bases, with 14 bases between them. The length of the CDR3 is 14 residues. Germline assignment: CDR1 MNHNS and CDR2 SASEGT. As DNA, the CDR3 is TGTGCCAGCAAATCGCCGAGGGTTAACACTGAAGCTTTCTTT. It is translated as CASKSPRVNTEAFF.

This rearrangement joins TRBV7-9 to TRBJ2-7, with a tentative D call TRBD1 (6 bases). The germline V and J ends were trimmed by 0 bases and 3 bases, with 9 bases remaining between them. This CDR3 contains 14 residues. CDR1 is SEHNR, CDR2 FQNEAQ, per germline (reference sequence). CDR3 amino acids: CASSLATGNYEQYF. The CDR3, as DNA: TGTGCCAGCAGCTTAGCGACAGGCAACTACGAGCAGTACTTC.

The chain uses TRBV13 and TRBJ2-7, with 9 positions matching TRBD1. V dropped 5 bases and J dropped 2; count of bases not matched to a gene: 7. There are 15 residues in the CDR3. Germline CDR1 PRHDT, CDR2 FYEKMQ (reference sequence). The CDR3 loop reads CASSPPNRGPYEQYF. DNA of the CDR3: TGTGCCAGCAGCCCGCCGAACAGGGGGCCCTACGAGCAGTACTTC. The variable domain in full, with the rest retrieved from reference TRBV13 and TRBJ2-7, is AAGVIQSPRHLIKEKRETATLKCYPIPRHDTVYWYQQGPGQDPQFLISFYEKMQSDKGSIPDRFSAQQFSDYHSELNMSSLELGDSALYFCASSPPNRGPYEQYFGPGTRLTVT.

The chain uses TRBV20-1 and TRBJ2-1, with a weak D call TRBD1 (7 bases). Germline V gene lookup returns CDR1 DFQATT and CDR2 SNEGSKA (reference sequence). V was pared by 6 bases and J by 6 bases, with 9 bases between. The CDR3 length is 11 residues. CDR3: CSAQGGNEQFF. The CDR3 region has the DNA TGCAGTGCGCAGGGGGGCAATGAGCAGTTCTTC.

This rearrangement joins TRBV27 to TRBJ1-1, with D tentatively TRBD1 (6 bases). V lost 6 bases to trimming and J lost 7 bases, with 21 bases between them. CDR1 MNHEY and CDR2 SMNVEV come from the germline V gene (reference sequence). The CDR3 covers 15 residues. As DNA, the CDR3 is TGTGCCAGCAGCCCTCCCGCGGGGGGCCTTCTTGAAGCTTTCTTT. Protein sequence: CASSPPAGGLLEAFF.

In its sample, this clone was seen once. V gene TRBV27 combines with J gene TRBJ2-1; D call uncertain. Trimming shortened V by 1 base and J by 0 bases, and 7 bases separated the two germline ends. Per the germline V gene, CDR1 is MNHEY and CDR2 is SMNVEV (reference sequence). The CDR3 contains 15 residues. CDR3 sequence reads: CASSLLQSSYNEQFF. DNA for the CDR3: TGTGCCAGCAGTTTATTACAGAGCTCCTACAATGAGCAGTTCTTC.

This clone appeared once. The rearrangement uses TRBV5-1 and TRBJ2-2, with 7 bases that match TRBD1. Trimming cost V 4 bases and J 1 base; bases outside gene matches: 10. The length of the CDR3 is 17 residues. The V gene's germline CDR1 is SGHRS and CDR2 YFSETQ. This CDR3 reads CASSPGGGQQNTGELFF. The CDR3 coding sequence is TGCGCCAGCAGCCCAGGGGGTGGACAGCAGAACACCGGGGAGCTGTTTTTT. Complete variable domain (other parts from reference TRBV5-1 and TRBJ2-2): KAGVTQTPRYLIKTRGQQVTLSCSPISGHRSVSWYQQTPGQGLQFLFEYFSETQRNKGNFPGRFSGRQFSNSRSEMNVSTLELGDSALYLCASSPGGGQQNTGELFFGEGSRLTVL.

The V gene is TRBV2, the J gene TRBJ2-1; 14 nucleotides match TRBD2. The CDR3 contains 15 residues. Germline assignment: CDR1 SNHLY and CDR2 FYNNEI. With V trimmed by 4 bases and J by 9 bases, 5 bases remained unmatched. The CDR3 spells CASSGLAGGGVEQFF. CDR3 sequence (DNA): TGTGCCAGCAGTGGACTAGCGGGGGGGGGCGTTGAGCAGTTCTTC.

The DNA of the CDR3 is TGCGCCAGCCGGGACAGGGACTATGGCTACACCTTC. This translates into CASRDRDYGYTF. The V gene is TRBV5-1, the J gene TRBJ1-2; 9 nucleotides match TRBD1. The CDR3 totals 12 residues. Germline-derived CDR1 and CDR2 are SGHRS and YFSETQ. The J segment lost 3 bases and the V segment lost 7 bases, leaving 1 base of the junction unmatched.

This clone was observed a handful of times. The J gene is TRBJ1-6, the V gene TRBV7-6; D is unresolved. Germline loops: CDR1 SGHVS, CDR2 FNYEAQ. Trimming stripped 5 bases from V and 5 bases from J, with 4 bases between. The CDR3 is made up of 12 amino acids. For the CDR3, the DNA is TGTGCCAGCAGCCAGGATAATTCACCCCTCCACTTT. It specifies CASSQDNSPLHF.

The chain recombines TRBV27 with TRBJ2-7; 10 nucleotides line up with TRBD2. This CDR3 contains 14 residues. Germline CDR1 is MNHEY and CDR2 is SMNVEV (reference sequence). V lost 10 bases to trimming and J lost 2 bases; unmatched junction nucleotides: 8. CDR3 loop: CATSISGRTYEQYF. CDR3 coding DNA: TGTGCCACCTCGATTAGCGGGAGGACCTACGAGCAGTACTTC.

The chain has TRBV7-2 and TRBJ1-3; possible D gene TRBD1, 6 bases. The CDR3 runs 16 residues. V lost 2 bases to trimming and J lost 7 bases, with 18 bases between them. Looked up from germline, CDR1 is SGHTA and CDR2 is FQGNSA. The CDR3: CASSLFPGSRGNTIYF. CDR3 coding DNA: TGTGCCAGCAGCTTATTTCCGGGATCTAGGGGGAACACCATATATTTT.

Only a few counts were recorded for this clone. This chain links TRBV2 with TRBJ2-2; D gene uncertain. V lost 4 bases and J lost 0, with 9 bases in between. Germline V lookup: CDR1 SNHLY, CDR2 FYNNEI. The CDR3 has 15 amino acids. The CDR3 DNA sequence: TGTGCCAGCAGTGTTCGGCAGGCGAACACCGGGGAGCTGTTTTTT. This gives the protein CASSVRQANTGELFF.

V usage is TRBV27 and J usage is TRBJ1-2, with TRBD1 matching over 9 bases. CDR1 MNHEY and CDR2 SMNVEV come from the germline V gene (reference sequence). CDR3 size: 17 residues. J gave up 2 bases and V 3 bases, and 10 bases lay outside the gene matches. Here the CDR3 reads CASSFYLHGQGNYGYTF. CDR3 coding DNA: TGTGCCAGCAGTTTTTACCTTCATGGACAGGGGAACTATGGCTACACCTTC.

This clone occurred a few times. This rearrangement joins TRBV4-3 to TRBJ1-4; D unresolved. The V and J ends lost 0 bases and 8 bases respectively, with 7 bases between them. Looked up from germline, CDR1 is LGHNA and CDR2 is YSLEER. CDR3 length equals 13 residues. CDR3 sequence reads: CASSQDVEEKLFF. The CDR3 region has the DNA TGCGCCAGCAGCCAAGATGTGGAGGAAAAACTGTTTTTT.

CDR3 sequence: CASSSDRAGNTEAFF. The DNA of the CDR3 is TGTGCCAGCAGCTCGGACAGGGCAGGGAACACTGAAGCTTTCTTT. The chain recombines TRBV7-2 with TRBJ1-1; TRBD1 agrees at 8 bases. CDR1 SGHTA and CDR2 FQGNSA come from the germline V gene. This CDR3 has 15 residues. J gave up 1 base and V 4 bases, and 5 bases lay outside the gene matches.

The CDR3 bases are TGTGCCAGCAGCCAGCGGTTGGGCTACACCTTC. It yields the protein CASSQRLGYTF. The rearrangement joins TRBV13 to TRBJ1-2; no firm D call. Germline V gene lookup returns CDR1 PRHDT and CDR2 FYEKMQ (reference sequence). Trimming removed 5 bases at V and 8 bases at J, with 9 bases between. There are 11 residues in the CDR3. The whole variable domain, filled in from reference TRBV13 and TRBJ1-2, reads AAGVIQSPRHLIKEKRETATLKCYPIPRHDTVYWYQQGPGQDPQFLISFYEKMQSDKGSIPDRFSAQQFSDYHSELNMSSLELGDSALYFCASSQRLGYTFGSGTRLTVV.